This T cell receptor beta chain came from a study of Ad26.COV2.S vaccination and SARS-CoV-2 variants. Study information: Donor was assigned to the Ad26.COV2.S arm of trial COV1001. The study's findings and limits: Comparability of non-spike TCR breadth was observed across vaccine and placebo recipients. Analyses of TCR breadth and depth may have underestimated total T cell responses. It was vaccine recipients, not placebo recipients, who had the higher spike-specific TCR breadth.

Comment on this clone: Its specificity is unknown.

Profiling relied on immunoSEQ multiplex PCR, and the TCRdb table lists in-frame clones only, not all of them. This table has 330,000 or so clones, roughly nine tenths appearing once. The treatment here: around 19 received Ad26.COV2.S at low or high dose, single or two shots; five or six received placebo; per-sample allocation not given. Each sample was drawn 63 days after the first injection (of vaccine or placebo). Germline CDR1 and CDR2: MNHEY and SVGAGI. CDR3 length: 16 residues. V lost 0 bases to trimming and J lost 9 bases, with 15 bases between them. Sample: peripheral blood, taken in a trial of Ad26.COV2.S vaccine versus placebo. The TCR comes from a person between 18 and 65 years old who received the Ad26.COV2.S COVID-19 vaccine or a placebo. The genes are TRBV6-5 and TRBJ1-6, with TRBD1 as a possible D gene (6 bases). CDR3 region: CASSYSRGAEGSPLHF. The CDR3 DNA reads TGTGCCAGCAGTTACTCAAGGGGGGCAGAAGGTTCACCCCTCCACTTT.